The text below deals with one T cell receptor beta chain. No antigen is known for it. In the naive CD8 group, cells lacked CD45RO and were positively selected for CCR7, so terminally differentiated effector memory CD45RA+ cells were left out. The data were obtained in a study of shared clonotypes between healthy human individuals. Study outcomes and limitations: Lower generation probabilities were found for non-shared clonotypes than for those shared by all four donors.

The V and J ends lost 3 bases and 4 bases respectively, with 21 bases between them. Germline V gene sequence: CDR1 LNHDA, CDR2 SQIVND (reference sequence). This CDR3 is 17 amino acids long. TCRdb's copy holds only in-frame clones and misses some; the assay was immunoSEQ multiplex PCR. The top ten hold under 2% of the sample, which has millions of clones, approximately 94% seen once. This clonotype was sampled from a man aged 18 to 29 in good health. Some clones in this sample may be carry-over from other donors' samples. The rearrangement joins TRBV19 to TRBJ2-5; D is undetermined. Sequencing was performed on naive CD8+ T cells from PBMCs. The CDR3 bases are TGTGCCAGTAGTATTCGATCAAGTGGGCCACGAAGAGAGACCCAGTACTTC. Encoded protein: CASSIRSSGPRRETQYF.